The 32 T cell receptor beta chains below all came from one sample that was sequenced in a study of shared clonotypes between healthy human individuals. Using immunoSEQ multiplex PCR, the repertoire was profiled, and TCRdb retains in-frame clones only, with some absent. The sample lists about 2.3 million clones; about 92% were seen once. The sequencing input was naive CD4+ T cells from PBMCs. Subset given: CD45RA+ positively selected. The receptors originated from a man in his late teens or twenties in good health. Some clones in this sample may be carry-over from other donors' samples.

The chain recombines TRBV28 with TRBJ1-5; no clear D. V lost 8 bases to trimming and J lost 4 bases, with 9 bases between them. The germline gives CDR1 MDHEN, CDR2 SYDVKM. The CDR3 runs 12 residues. CDR3 DNA sequence: TGTGCCAGCGGAAGGGTAAATCAGCCCCAGCATTTT. It specifies CASGRVNQPQHF.

The V and J genes are TRBV30 and TRBJ1-6, with D tentatively TRBD1 (5 bases). The germline CDR1 and CDR2 sequences are GTSNPN and SVGIG (reference sequence). The germline V and J ends were trimmed by 5 bases and 3 bases, with 11 bases remaining between them. The CDR3 is 14 residues long. In DNA, the CDR3 is TGTGCCTGGGGTGAGGGGAACTATAATTCACCCCTCCACTTT. Residues: CAWGEGNYNSPLHF.

The chain uses TRBV4-2 and TRBJ2-7, with TRBD2 matching over 7 bases. CDR3 length: 16 amino acids. Trimming took 4 bases from V and 2 from J; bases not matched to a gene: 11. Germline V gene data show CDR1 as LGHNA and CDR2 as YNFKEQ. The CDR3 protein is CASSRSGRPPTYEQYF. The CDR3 bases are TGTGCCAGCAGCCGGTCCGGGAGGCCTCCTACCTACGAGCAGTACTTC.

The chain employs TRBV5-6 and TRBJ2-7; the match to TRBD1 covers 12 bases. The germline gives CDR1 SGHDT, CDR2 YYEEEE. V lost 4 bases, J lost 4 bases, and 9 bases stayed unmatched. The CDR3 is 16 amino acids. Here the CDR3 reads CASSRPGQGARYEQYF. In nucleotides, the CDR3 is TGTGCCAGCAGCAGGCCGGGACAGGGGGCGAGATACGAGCAGTACTTC.

Here the CDR3 reads CASSSPRIGTEAFF. Here the CDR3 DNA reads TGTGCCAGCAGTTCCCCCCGGATCGGCACTGAAGCTTTCTTT. The chain carries TRBV6-5 and TRBJ1-1; no clear D gene. The V gene lost 4 bases and the J gene lost 4 bases, with 13 bases spanning the gap. Germline-derived CDR1 and CDR2 are MNHEY and SVGAGI. The CDR3 totals 14 residues.

V and J are TRBV7-9 and TRBJ2-1; weak D call: TRBD2 (6 bases). V was shortened by 4 bases and J by 0 bases, with 13 bases between the two germline ends. Germline V lookup: CDR1 SEHNR, CDR2 FQNEAQ (reference sequence). The CDR3 covers 16 residues. The CDR3 region is CASSSDSGSSYNEQFF. The CDR3 DNA reads as TGTGCCAGCAGCTCCGATAGCGGTAGCTCCTACAATGAGCAGTTCTTC.

Here the CDR3 DNA reads TGTGCCAGCAGCTTACTGGGTGTGAGGGGATGGGCCTACGAGCAGTACTTC. Protein sequence: CASSLLGVRGWAYEQYF. The chain couples TRBV7-2 to TRBJ2-7; D might be TRBD1 or TRBD2, each matching 5 bases. Trimming shortened V by 2 bases and J by 2 bases, and 19 bases separated the two germline ends. Per the germline V gene, CDR1 is SGHTA and CDR2 is FQGNSA. The CDR3 is 17 residues long.

This clone has more than one count but fewer than ten. The chain joins TRBV25-1 to TRBJ1-1, with D possibly TRBD1 on 6 matching bases. The CDR3 loop spans 14 amino acids. CDR1 MGHDK and CDR2 SYGVNS come from the germline V gene. The V end lost 6 bases, the J end lost 3 bases, and 14 bases lay between the germline ends. CDR3 sequence reads: CASSPRRTDTEAFF. Written as DNA, the CDR3 is TGTGCCAGCAGCCCCAGGAGGACAGACACTGAAGCTTTCTTT.

The chain carries TRBV28 and TRBJ2-6; 7 nucleotides agree with TRBD2. The junction had 3 bases not matched to a gene; V was cut back by 6 bases and J by 1 base. Looked up from germline, CDR1 is MDHEN and CDR2 is SYDVKM. The CDR3 is 15 residues long. The CDR3 coding sequence is TGTGCCAGCAGGGGGAGGGAGTCTGGGGCCAACGTCCTGACTTTC. Translating it yields CASRGRESGANVLTF.

The rearrangement joins TRBV7-9 to TRBJ1-1, with D possibly being TRBD1 (5 bases). V was cut by 1 base and J by 1 base, with 7 bases left in between. This CDR3 contains 14 residues. Germline assignment: CDR1 SEHNR and CDR2 FQNEAQ (reference sequence). In DNA form, the CDR3 reads TGTGCCAGCAGCTTAGATACAGGGAACACTGAAGCTTTCTTT. Translated: CASSLDTGNTEAFF.

The CDR3 DNA is TGTGCCAGCAGCTCAGGGACAGGAACCTACGAGCAGTACTTC. Its translation is CASSSGTGTYEQYF. The chain links TRBV5-6 to TRBJ2-7; TRBD1 matches 8 bases. CDR3 length: 14 amino acids. V trimming: 3 bases; J trimming: 2 bases; junction bases outside the gene matches: 4. Germline V gives CDR1 SGHDT, CDR2 YYEEEE.

V usage is TRBV29-1 and J usage is TRBJ2-5, with 7 bases aligning to TRBD1. The germline V gene encodes CDR1 SQVTM and CDR2 ANQGSEA. V was pared by 8 bases and J by 1 base, with 4 bases of the junction left unmatched. The CDR3 is 12 residues long. The CDR3 here is CSSWDSQETQYF. The CDR3 bases are TGCAGCTCTTGGGACAGCCAAGAGACCCAGTACTTC.

This chain's CDR3 is CASRTNARGNEQFF. The CDR3 DNA reads TGTGCCAGCAGGACAAATGCTAGGGGGAATGAGCAGTTCTTC. The chain recombines TRBV25-1 with TRBJ2-1; possibly TRBD1 for D (6 bases). The CDR3 runs to 14 residues. Trimming removed 6 bases at V and 7 bases at J, with 16 bases between. The germline V gene has CDR1 MGHDK and CDR2 SYGVNS.

The CDR3 loop is CASSEQGLTSEQYF. The CDR3 DNA is TGTGCCAGCAGTGAACAGGGGCTGACTTCCGAGCAGTACTTC. The genes are TRBV2 and TRBJ2-7; TRBD1 is a possible D gene (6 bases). From germline, CDR1 is SNHLY and CDR2 FYNNEI. This CDR3 has 14 residues. The V gene lost 2 bases and the J gene lost 6 bases, with 14 bases spanning the gap.

The chain combines TRBV7-2 with TRBJ2-5, with a possible D match to TRBD2 (5 bases). V lost 3 bases, J lost 4 bases, and 21 bases lay in between. The CDR3 is made up of 17 amino acids. CDR1 and CDR2 (germline): SGHTA, FQGNSA. CDR3 nucleotides: TGTGCCAGCAGCTTCTCGCGCCTAGCTCCGGTCGGAGAGACCCAGTACTTC. It is translated as CASSFSRLAPVGETQYF.

This chain connects TRBV6-5 to TRBJ1-1; possibly TRBD1 for D (6 bases). V gave up 6 bases and J gave up 3 bases, with 17 bases separating them. The CDR3 consists of 15 residues. Germline CDR1 is MNHEY and CDR2 is SVGAGI. The CDR3 DNA reads as TGTGCCAGCAGCCAGGGGTCCCTGGGGGACACTGAAGCTTTCTTT. The encoded protein is CASSQGSLGDTEAFF.

Note on this clone: This sample includes further DNA sequences coding for the same CDR3. J is TRBJ2-1 and V is TRBV18; TRBD2 matches at 15 bases. In germline, CDR1 is KGHSH, CDR2 LQKENI. The V gene end was trimmed by 3 bases and the J gene end by 6 bases; junction bases not matched to a gene: 3. The CDR3 is made up of 16 amino acids. The DNA of the CDR3 is TGTGCCAGCTCACCCCAGGGACTAGCGGGAGGCAATGAGCAGTTCTTC. Protein product: CASSPQGLAGGNEQFF.

As concerns this clone: The sample holds other DNA sequences that translate to the same CDR3. The genes are TRBV15 and TRBJ2-7; no firm D call. This CDR3 is built from 12 residues. V lost 0 bases and J lost 6, with 6 bases in between. The germline V gene encodes CDR1 LNHNV and CDR2 YYDKDF (reference sequence). In DNA, the CDR3 is TGTGCCACCAGCAGAGATTCTGGCGAGCAGTACTTC. Translating gives CATSRDSGEQYF. Looking up the rest from reference TRBV15 and TRBJ2-7 gives the full variable domain: DAMVIQNPRYQVTQFGKPVTLSCSQTLNHNVMYWYQQKSSQAPKLLFHYYDKDFNNEADTPDNFQSRRPNTSFCFLDIRSPGLGDTAMYLCATSRDSGEQYFGPGTRLTVT.

The chain uses TRBV7-2 and TRBJ2-2; D not resolved. The CDR3 is 13 amino acids. The germline V gene encodes CDR1 SGHTA and CDR2 FQGNSA. V lost 5 bases to trimming and J lost 4 bases, with 8 bases between them. This CDR3 reads CASSISPTGELFF. The DNA of the CDR3 is TGTGCCAGCAGCATCTCGCCCACCGGGGAGCTGTTTTTT.

Note on this clone: This specimen includes other DNA sequences encoding the same CDR3. This chain links TRBV28 with TRBJ2-7, with 7 bases lining up with TRBD1. CDR1 is MDHEN, CDR2 SYDVKM, per germline. The CDR3 runs to 15 residues. J gave up 0 bases and V 4 bases, and 6 bases lay outside the gene matches. The CDR3 spells CASSSRTGVSYEQYF. The DNA of the CDR3 is TGTGCCAGCAGTTCTCGGACAGGCGTCTCCTACGAGCAGTACTTC.

The chain couples TRBV12-5 to TRBJ2-1; unclear D gene. Trimming removed 3 bases from V and 2 bases from J, with 11 bases in between. The CDR3 covers 15 residues. CDR1 LGHNT and CDR2 FRNRAP come from the germline V gene. CDR3 in DNA: TGTGCTAGTGGTTTTTGGGGTAGCCCCTACAATGAGCAGTTCTTC. Residues: CASGFWGSPYNEQFF.

V and J are TRBV7-3 and TRBJ1-1, with a tentative D call TRBD1 (5 bases). This CDR3 has 15 amino acids. CDR1 is SGHTA and CDR2 is FQGTGA in the germline V gene. Trimming pared 2 bases from V and 4 bases from J, leaving 14 bases between. The CDR3 DNA sequence: TGTGCCAGCAGCTTAGGTCAGTGGGGGGTCACTGAAGCTTTCTTT. It is translated as CASSLGQWGVTEAFF.

The chain is built from TRBV9 and TRBJ1-2; 9 positions agree with TRBD1. Germline-derived CDR1 and CDR2 are SGDLS and YYNGEE. Germline trimming cut 4 bases from V and 6 bases from J; bases unmatched to any gene: 13. This CDR3 has 16 amino acids. The CDR3 sequence: CASSSRPGTGRNGYTF. CDR3 nucleotides: TGTGCCAGCAGCTCGCGTCCCGGGACAGGGAGGAATGGCTACACCTTC.

The chain recombines TRBV7-9 with TRBJ2-4; 9 bases agree with TRBD1. The CDR3 length is 18 residues. V shed 5 bases and J 3 bases; nucleotides not matched to a gene: 14. Germline CDR1 reads SEHNR; CDR2 reads FQNEAQ (reference sequence). This CDR3 reads CASSRGAQGAEVKNIQYF. CDR3 bases: TGTGCCAGCAGCCGGGGGGCACAGGGGGCAGAGGTCAAAAACATTCAGTACTTC. Complete variable domain (other parts from reference TRBV7-9 and TRBJ2-4): DTGVSQNPRHKITKRGQNVTFRCDPISEHNRLYWYRQTLGQGPEFLTYFQNEAQLEKSRLLSDRFSAERPKGSFSTLEIQRTEQGDSAMYLCASSRGAQGAEVKNIQYFGAGTRLSVL.

The chain is built from TRBV6-5 and TRBJ2-2; D call uncertain. The germline V gene has CDR1 MNHEY and CDR2 SVGAGI. The CDR3 spans 11 residues. V was clipped by 8 bases and J by 1 base, with 2 bases between them. The CDR3 DNA is TGTGCCAGCTGGAACACCGGGGAGCTGTTTTTT. Its translation: CASWNTGELFF.

With respect to this clone: The DNA is left out, because the CDR3 cannot be placed on it with certainty; the CDR3 is given as TCRdb lists it. This sample includes further DNA sequences coding for the same CDR3. The CDR3 is CSVGQGNYGYTF. The V gene is TRBV29-1, the J gene TRBJ1-2; TRBD1 reflects the table's D call only, with no check against the DNA. Inclusive of both ends, the CDR3 amounts to 12 amino acids. Germline lookup yields CDR1 SQVTM and CDR2 ANQGSEA.

The V gene is TRBV6-1, the J gene TRBJ2-5, with 8 bases fitting TRBD1. Unmatched junction bases numbered 11, after V lost 6 bases and J lost 5 bases. Germline V gene data show CDR1 as MNHNS and CDR2 as SASEGT. This CDR3 is 15 amino acids long. In nucleotides, the CDR3 is TGTGCCAGCAGACCGACGGACAGGGACACCGAGACCCAGTACTTC. Protein product: CASRPTDRDTETQYF.

This chain links TRBV11-2 with TRBJ2-5; 7 nucleotides match TRBD1. Germline-derived CDR1 and CDR2 are SGHAT and FQNNGV. The CDR3 extends over 14 amino acids. The V and J ends lost 1 base and 9 bases, in that order; junction bases with no gene match: 8. The CDR3 is CASSLGLLTGAQYF. The CDR3 DNA reads as TGTGCCAGCAGCTTAGGTTTGCTTACAGGGGCCCAGTACTTC.

V usage is TRBV9 and J usage is TRBJ2-3; 8 nucleotides match TRBD2. The V and J ends lost 2 bases and 3 bases, in that order; junction bases with no gene match: 5. This CDR3 has 15 amino acids. Per the germline V gene, CDR1 is SGDLS and CDR2 is YYNGEE. DNA for the CDR3: TGTGCCAGCAGCGTTTTTAGCGGGACGACAGATACGCAGTATTTT. Translation gives CASSVFSGTTDTQYF.

This chain joins TRBV4-1 and TRBJ2-5; D is unresolved. Trimming cost V 4 bases and J 5 bases, with 11 bases left between them. The CDR3 covers 13 residues. The germline CDR1 and CDR2 sequences are MGHRA and YSYEKL. In nucleotides, the CDR3 is TGCGCCAGCAGCCCAGTCCCCAGGGAGACCCAGTACTTC. Translated, it gives CASSPVPRETQYF.

This clone was seen a few times. This chain joins TRBV5-6 and TRBJ1-2, with TRBD1 matching over 8 bases. The CDR3 has 17 residues. The germline gives CDR1 SGHDT, CDR2 YYEEEE. Trimming cost V 6 bases and J 7 bases; bases outside gene matches: 20. The CDR3 DNA sequence: TGTGCCAGCACACCAAACCAAGTACGGACAGGGCTGCTTGGCTACACCTTC. It codes for CASTPNQVRTGLLGYTF.

The rearrangement joins TRBV28 to TRBJ2-7; a weak D match, TRBD1 (5 bases). The V gene lost 7 bases and the J gene lost 6 bases, with 13 bases spanning the gap. The CDR3 extends over 12 amino acids. CDR1 is MDHEN, CDR2 SYDVKM, per germline. For the CDR3, the DNA is TGTGCCAGCACGGAGAGCAGGGCCGAGCAGTACTTC. Its translation: CASTESRAEQYF.